This TCR beta chain comes out of a study of T cell responses to AZD1222 COVID-19 vaccine (dated by TCRdb to the early 2020s). Broadly, across the study: A total of just over 230 trial participants underwent TCR sequencing, of whom more than 200 had received two doses of AZD1222 and 26 had received two doses of the MenACWY control vaccine. Trial participants were enrolled by age into subgroups of 18-55, 56-69 and 70-plus years, and around 150, 29 and 61 TCR-sequenced participants, respectively, were included in these subgroups. The full study reports these points: Because no samples from the day 14 peak response were available, repertoires could be characterized only after the peak T cell response. Nearly half of unique spike-specific TCRs reportedly recognized epitopes outside regions mutated in the B.1.351 and B.1.1.7 variants. CD4 TCRs associated with the vaccine covered the entire spike protein, and the dominant responses were in regions 160-218 and 743-854. Most participants were white British and females outnumbered males, and the authors suggested that clonal diversity may have been underestimated. Spike-specific TCR breadth and depth rose significantly after two AZD1222 doses compared with day 0 and with MenACWY recipients. Conclusions about previously exposed vaccinees are limited because only five to seven AZD1222 recipients were SARS-CoV-2 seropositive at baseline. The 56-69-year group was small, and its depth increase did not reach significance, likely because of low power.

The CDR3 regions of human TCRbeta chains were analyzed by immunosequencing. As for the authors' bioinformatics: TCRs in the repertoires were matched against a reference library of SARS-CoV-2-specific TCRs that had been generated with the MIRA antigen-specificity platform. Breadth was defined as the fraction of unique TCRs that were SARS-CoV-2-associated. Depth was defined as the fraction of total T cells that were SARS-CoV-2-associated. Each spike-specific TCR was assigned to its reactive spike region and to a CD4 or CD8 class using the MIRA data. Log10-transformed breadth and depth values were compared by one-way ANOVA with Sidak's multiple comparisons tests. TCRdb took this table from immuneACCESS and kept in-frame rearrangements with V and J called. Such tables lack part of the clones; where checked against another copy, unresolved V genes explain under half of the gap, and the rest is unexplained. That table supplies the V and J calls and clone size; D and trimming were determined from the DNA. This sample is represented by some 200,000 clones; 90% to 95% of them were singletons. Over 0.95% of the sample is held by the ten biggest clonotypes.

As concerns this clone: There is no known antigen for this receptor. No quality values exist for individual bases; no much larger clone is one base distant.

This specimen's time point label, interpreted: about 28 days (+/-7) after the second vaccine dose. Because spike-specific TCR depth and breadth did not differ between the two schedules, AZD1222 recipients who got a second dose at roughly 4 weeks were pooled with those who got a second dose at roughly 12 weeks. Vaccinee samples came from UK trials COV001 and COV002, including a single-blind randomized controlled phase 2/3 trial of AZD1222 (ChAdOx1 nCoV-19) in healthy adults. Trial participant PBMC samples were collected at day 0 and day 28 after the second dose for TCRbeta chain sequencing. The CDR3 sequence holds 16 residues, the cysteine and phenylalanine included. Kept here is only the CDR3 DNA, which spans 48 bases and is read in frame from base 1. For CDR1 and CDR2, the germline V gene (reference sequence) lists SEHNR and FQNEAQ. V has 5 bases trimmed and J has 3 bases trimmed; junction bases matching no gene number 9.

Material: peripheral blood, obtained 28 days after the second AZD1222 dose. The receptor comes from an adult who received the AZD1222 COVID-19 vaccine. This sequence uses TRBV7-9 and TRBJ2-1; 8 bases in the middle match TRBD2. The CDR3: CASSLPIGGGYNEQFF. DNA sequence: TGTGCCAGCAGCCTTCCGATCGGGGGGGGCTACAATGAGCAGTTCTTC.